These 28 T cell receptor beta chains originate from one sample sequenced in a study of blood T cells in healthy people across ages. Through a sample-barcoded 5' primer and a J-beta primer mix, a second PCR was run for roughly 7 to 11 cycles. One entry per CDR3 protein results from TCRdb running MiXCR on the 5' RACE reads. The sample lists roughly 700,000 distinct CDR3 sequences; about half were seen once. The material sequenced was blood. The receptors were gathered from a woman aged 60 to 75 in good health.

This clonotype came up many times. This sequence joins TRBV29-1 and TRBJ2-3; 9 bases map to TRBD1. The CDR3 has 16 residues. Germline V gene data show CDR1 as SQVTM and CDR2 as ANQGSEA. J gave up 0 bases and V 4 bases, and 8 bases lay outside the gene matches. CDR3 in amino acids: CSVGPTGGSSTDTQYF. The CDR3 nucleotides read TGCAGCGTTGGACCAACAGGGGGCAGCAGCACAGATACGCAGTATTTT.

This clonotype came up a few times. The rearrangement joins TRBV20-1 to TRBJ1-2; D may be TRBD1 (5 bases). This CDR3 has 12 residues. Germline V gene lookup returns CDR1 DFQATT and CDR2 SNEGSKA (reference sequence). V lost 2 bases, J lost 7 bases, and 11 bases lay in between. The CDR3 here is CSARRQGGGYTF. CDR3 nucleotides: TGCAGTGCTAGACGGCAGGGCGGTGGCTACACCTTC.

This clonotype appeared a single time. The genes are TRBV12-3 or TRBV12-4 and TRBJ2-5, with 11 bases lining up with TRBD2. This CDR3 spans 15 amino acids. Trimming removed 5 bases from V and 4 bases from J; junction bases left unmatched: 6. CDR3 sequence reads: CASSQLAGVGETQYF. The CDR3 nucleotides are TGTGCCAGCAGTCAACTAGCGGGAGTCGGAGAGACCCAGTACTTC.

The chain links TRBV25-1 to TRBJ2-4, with a possible D match to TRBD1 (6 bases). Trimming removed 1 base at V and 1 base at J, with 11 bases between. This CDR3 is built from 16 residues. Germline CDR1 reads MGHDK; CDR2 reads SYGVNS. This CDR3 is CASSESQGMAKNIQYF. CDR3 coding DNA: TGTGCCAGCAGTGAATCGCAGGGGATGGCCAAAAACATTCAGTACTTC.

The rearrangement uses TRBV9 and TRBJ2-2, with 9 bases that match TRBD2. Germline lookup yields CDR1 SGDLS and CDR2 YYNGEE. This CDR3 comprises 16 residues. V trimming: 6 bases; J trimming: 2 bases; junction bases outside the gene matches: 8. CDR3 in amino acids: CASTGGRGLNTGELFF. DNA for the CDR3: TGTGCCAGCACCGGCGGGAGGGGCTTAAACACCGGGGAGCTGTTTTTT. The whole variable domain, filled in from reference TRBV9 and TRBJ2-2, reads DSGVTQTPKHLITATGQRVTLRCSPRSGDLSVYWYQQSLDQGLQFLIQYYNGEERAKGNILERFSAQQFPDLHSELNLSSLELGDSALYFCASTGGRGLNTGELFFGEGSRLTVL.

Here the CDR3 reads CASEGGLAVEQFF. Here the CDR3 DNA reads TGTGCCAGTGAGGGGGGGCTAGCAGTTGAGCAGTTCTTC. V usage is TRBV25-1 and J usage is TRBJ2-1; perhaps TRBD2 as D (7 bases). V lost 9 bases and J lost 9, with 18 bases in between. This CDR3 has 13 amino acids. Germline CDR1 and CDR2: MGHDK and SYGVNS.

This clonotype was counted between two and nine times. CDR3 nucleotide sequence: TGCGCCAGCAGCCAAGATCGTGGAGGCGAAAAACTGTTTTTT. Amino acid sequence: CASSQDRGGEKLFF. The V and J genes are TRBV4-3 and TRBJ1-4; D ambiguous. This CDR3 has 14 residues. CDR1 and CDR2 from the germline V gene are LGHNA and YSLEER. Trimming took off 0 bases at V and 8 bases at J, with 10 bases between the two ends.

Comments on this clonotype: Its ends do not fully match the called genes, so a read error is possible. The rearrangement uses TRBV4-2 and TRBJ2-1, with a possible D match to TRBD1 (6 bases). From germline, CDR1 is LGHNA and CDR2 YNFKEQ. This CDR3 contains 13 residues. DNA for the CDR3: TGTGCCAGCAGCAAAGACCCCGGGACAGAGCAGTTCTTC. Protein: CASSKDPGTEQFF.

The chain couples TRBV15 to TRBJ1-4; D call uncertain. The CDR3 covers 13 residues. V dropped 1 base and J dropped 8 bases, with 8 bases sitting between them. Germline V gives CDR1 LNHNV, CDR2 YYDKDF (reference sequence). The DNA of the CDR3 is TGTGCCACCAGCAGAGGGCAGCGCGAAAAACTGTTTTTT. Translating it yields CATSRGQREKLFF.

The sample holds a few counts of this clonotype. The chain links TRBV29-1 to TRBJ2-7; tentative D call: TRBD1 (7 bases). Deletions cut 7 bases from V and 5 bases from J, with 15 bases between. This CDR3 region has 12 residues. Germline V gives CDR1 SQVTM, CDR2 ANQGSEA. In nucleotides, the CDR3 is TGCAGCGCGCTCCAGGGGGGTGACGAGCAGTACTTC. Translated: CSALQGGDEQYF.

In its sample, this clonotype was seen many times. The chain combines TRBV7-2 with TRBJ2-1; 7 bases match TRBD2. V lost 0 bases, J lost 2 bases, and 1 base stayed unmatched. The CDR3 covers 15 residues. The germline V gene encodes CDR1 SGHTA and CDR2 FQGNSA. The CDR3 reads CASSLAGGPYNEQFF. CDR3 DNA: TGTGCCAGCAGCTTAGCGGGAGGGCCCTACAATGAGCAGTTCTTC.

The chain uses TRBV6-2 or TRBV6-3 and TRBJ2-3; 9 bases agree with TRBD1. The CDR3 sequence is 15 residues long. Looked up from germline, CDR1 is MNHEY and CDR2 is SVGEGT. Losses at the gene ends were 6 bases for V and 4 bases for J; bases not matched to a gene: 8. The CDR3 region is CASSPGQGRADTQYF. The CDR3 DNA sequence: TGTGCCAGCAGCCCGGGACAGGGAAGGGCAGATACGCAGTATTTT.

The chain couples TRBV7-3 to TRBJ2-1; TRBD2 agrees at 7 bases. The CDR3 totals 15 residues. Germline CDR1 is SGHTA and CDR2 is FQGTGA. With 1 base clipped from V and 4 bases from J, the junction kept 4 bases outside the gene matches. Written as DNA, the CDR3 is TGTGCCAGCAGCTTAAGTGGGAGGGAATACAATGAGCAGTTCTTC. Amino acids: CASSLSGREYNEQFF.

A remark on this clonotype: One end of the junction varies from germline; a read error may be responsible. The chain is built from TRBV6-2 or TRBV6-3 and TRBJ2-6; D gene ambiguous. This CDR3 comprises 14 residues. CDR1 is MNHEY and CDR2 is SVGEGT in the germline V gene. The CDR3 DNA reads TGTGCCAGCAGGGTGAGCTCTGGGACCAACGTCCTGACTTTC. Protein: CASRVSSGTNVLTF.

This chain links TRBV4-3 with TRBJ1-2; D unclear. The CDR3 is made up of 14 amino acids. Germline V lookup: CDR1 LGHNA, CDR2 YSLEER. Trimming pared 0 bases from V and 7 bases from J, leaving 12 bases between. The DNA for the CDR3 is TGCGCCAGCAGCCAAGATTGGCAGAATTCTGGCTACACCTTC. This translates into CASSQDWQNSGYTF.

This clonotype came up once. This chain joins TRBV7-9 and TRBJ2-7, with D perhaps TRBD2 (5 bases). The CDR3 loop spans 15 amino acids. Germline V CDR1 and CDR2: SEHNR, FQNEAQ (reference sequence). The V gene lost 1 base and the J gene lost 2 bases, with 12 bases spanning the gap. The CDR3 coding sequence is TGTGCCAGCAGCTTAGTCGGGAATCCTACCTACGAGCAGTACTTC. The encoded protein is CASSLVGNPTYEQYF.

In its sample, this clonotype was seen a few times. A single base separates this from a much larger clone, so it may be a read error. The rearrangement links TRBV6-2 or TRBV6-3 to TRBJ2-1; the match to TRBD2 covers 11 bases. V dropped 6 bases and J dropped 5; count of bases not matched to a gene: 6. From germline, CDR1 is MNHEY and CDR2 SVGEGT. The CDR3 consists of 15 residues. The chain's CDR3 is CASSSSGRLHNEQFF. As DNA, the CDR3 is TGTGCCAGCAGCTCTAGCGGGAGGCTCCACAATGAGCAGTTCTTC.

The rearrangement links TRBV29-1 to TRBJ2-1; tentatively, D is TRBD2 (6 bases). The CDR3 has 14 amino acids. V gave up 2 bases and J gave up 5 bases, with 13 bases separating them. Germline V gene sequence: CDR1 SQVTM, CDR2 ANQGSEA. CDR3 sequence reads: CSVEPGVRDNEQFF. The CDR3 region has the DNA TGCAGCGTTGAACCGGGAGTCCGCGACAATGAGCAGTTCTTC.

CDR3 DNA: TGTGCCATCAGTGAAATGTCGGATTCACCCCTCCACTTT. Translated: CAISEMSDSPLHF. The V call is TRBV10-3, the J call TRBJ1-6; D remains unclear. The CDR3 covers 13 residues. V lost 3 bases to trimming and J lost 8 bases, with 8 bases between them. CDR1 is ENHRY and CDR2 is SYGVKD in the germline V gene.

About this clonotype: A much larger clone is a single base away; this may be a read error. The CDR3 coding sequence is TGCGCCAGCGGCCCCTTACCCAGCGCGAACACTGAAGCTTTCTTT. Protein product: CASGPLPSANTEAFF. The gene calls are TRBV5-1 and TRBJ1-1; D is uncertain. Trimming cost V 7 bases and J 1 base, with 17 bases left between them. This CDR3 spans 15 amino acids. Germline lookup yields CDR1 SGHRS and CDR2 YFSETQ.

This clonotype has more than one count but fewer than ten. The chain combines TRBV29-1 with TRBJ2-5, with 7 bases that match TRBD1. CDR3 length: 13 residues. CDR1 and CDR2 from the germline V gene are SQVTM and ANQGSEA. With V trimmed by 4 bases and J by 2 bases, 4 bases remained unmatched. DNA for the CDR3: TGCAGCGTTGCGGGACAGCGACAAGAGACCCAGTACTTC. It is translated as CSVAGQRQETQYF. Drawing the rest from reference TRBV29-1 and TRBJ2-5, the complete variable domain is SAVISQKPSRDICQRGTSLTIQCQVDSQVTMMFWYRQQPGQSLTLIATANQGSEATYESGFVIDKFPISRPNLTFSTLTVSNMSPEDSSIYLCSVAGQRQETQYFGPGTRLLVL.

The chain carries TRBV5-1 and TRBJ2-4; 10 bases are shared with TRBD2. The CDR3 has 15 amino acids. Per the germline V gene, CDR1 is SGHRS and CDR2 is YFSETQ. Germline trimming cut 1 base from V and 9 bases from J; bases unmatched to any gene: 7. The CDR3 spells CASSLSAGGQGIQYF. CDR3 bases: TGCGCCAGCAGCTTGTCAGCGGGAGGGCAGGGCATTCAGTACTTC.

This clonotype was observed a few times. The chain links TRBV25-1 to TRBJ2-3, with D perhaps TRBD1 or TRBD2 (6 bases each). Trimming left V 1 base short and J 2 bases short, with 10 bases between. Germline V gives CDR1 MGHDK, CDR2 SYGVNS. CDR3 length: 15 amino acids. The DNA for the CDR3 is TGTGCCAGCAGTGAATGGGGGGCTCTCACAGATACGCAGTATTTT. Encoded protein: CASSEWGALTDTQYF.

There are a few counts of this clonotype. The V and J genes are TRBV10-3 and TRBJ2-1, with 11 bases aligning to TRBD2. The CDR3 consists of 16 residues. Per germline, CDR1 ENHRY and CDR2 SYGVKD. The junction had 3 bases not matched to a gene; V was cut back by 4 bases and J by 1 base. The CDR3 region has the DNA TGTGCCATCAGTGTGGGACTAGCGGTTTCCTACAATGAGCAGTTCTTC. This translates into CAISVGLAVSYNEQFF.

This clonotype was recorded only once. The chain has TRBV7-8 and TRBJ2-6; no reliable D call. V was cut by 6 bases and J by 0 bases, with 12 bases left in between. Germline assignment: CDR1 SGHVS and CDR2 FQNEAQ. The CDR3 totals 16 residues. The CDR3 DNA reads TGTGCCAGCAGGACCTACCCAAGCTCTGGGGCCAACGTCCTGACTTTC. It translates to CASRTYPSSGANVLTF.

The V call is TRBV6-2 or TRBV6-3, the J call TRBJ2-1; a weak D match, TRBD2 (6 bases). CDR1 is MNHEY, CDR2 SVGEGT, per germline. This CDR3 region has 13 residues. V shed 6 bases and J shed 9 bases, with 15 bases lying between them. The CDR3 coding sequence is TGTGCCAGCAGACAATCGGGAGAGGGTGAGCAGTTCTTC. It is translated as CASRQSGEGEQFF.

V and J are TRBV18 and TRBJ2-7, with D perhaps TRBD1 (5 bases). TRBJ2-5 explains the end of the DNA better; the J call may be wrong. Germline assignment: CDR1 KGHSH and CDR2 LQKENI. The CDR3 runs to 15 residues. CDR3 in amino acids: CASSPSLGVRETQYF. As DNA, the CDR3 is TGTGCCAGCTCACCATCATTAGGGGTACGAGAGACCCAGTACTTC.

Only one count was recorded for this clonotype. This sequence joins TRBV20-1 and TRBJ2-2, with D maybe TRBD1 (6 bases). The V gene lost 2 bases and the J gene lost 0 bases, with 10 bases spanning the gap. Germline-derived CDR1 and CDR2 are DFQATT and SNEGSKA (reference sequence). This CDR3 spans 15 amino acids. CDR3 nucleotide sequence: TGCAGTGCTAGAAAACAGGGTTCGAACACCGGGGAGCTGTTTTTT. Translation gives CSARKQGSNTGELFF.